The 24 T cell receptor beta chains below come from one sample, sequenced in a study of cytomegalovirus exposure and HLA in healthy donors. Assay: immunoSEQ multiplex PCR; the TCRdb copy retains only in-frame clones and omits some. Of 150,000 to 200,000 clones in the sample, about 89% were seen once. Specimen: PBMCs. The receptors shown here come from a man aged 30-40 years in good health and CMV-seropositive.

This clone was detected once. The rearrangement joins TRBV2 to TRBJ2-2; D call uncertain. Trimming left V 4 bases short and J 8 bases short, with 11 bases between. This CDR3 comprises 13 residues. The V gene's germline CDR1 is SNHLY and CDR2 FYNNEI. CDR3 sequence reads: CASSGASLGELFF. CDR3 DNA: TGTGCCAGCAGTGGAGCCAGCTTAGGGGAGCTGTTTTTT.

This rearrangement joins TRBV14 to TRBJ2-1; D not resolved. Trimming removed 3 bases at V and 6 bases at J, with 3 bases between. The CDR3 is made up of 11 amino acids. Germline V CDR1 and CDR2: SGHDN, FVKESK. The CDR3 DNA is TGTGCCAGCAGCCACATCAATGAGCAGTTCTTC. This encodes CASSHINEQFF. Looking up the rest from reference TRBV14 and TRBJ2-1 gives the full variable domain: EAGVTQFPSHSVIEKGQTVTLRCDPISGHDNLYWYRRVMGKEIKFLLHFVKESKQDESGMPNNRFLAERTGGTYSTLKVQPAELEDSGVYFCASSHINEQFFGPGTRLTVL.

This clone showed up just a few times. The chain uses TRBV7-9 and TRBJ2-3; no clear D gene. The CDR3 spans 15 residues. Germline values: CDR1 SEHNR, CDR2 FQNEAQ (reference sequence). V was trimmed by 5 bases and J by 3 bases, leaving 15 bases between them. Here the CDR3 DNA reads TGTGCCAGCAGCCTCGAGCTCACACGGACAGATACGCAGTATTTT. It codes for CASSLELTRTDTQYF.

The chain is built from TRBV7-6 and TRBJ1-5, with D possibly TRBD1 on 6 matching bases. CDR1 is SGHVS, CDR2 FNYEAQ, per germline. CDR3 length: 15 residues. V lost 5 bases to trimming and J lost 7 bases, with 18 bases between them. CDR3 DNA: TGTGCCAGCAGCCCTACGGACAGCCCGGGACAGCCCCAGCATTTT. Its protein product is CASSPTDSPGQPQHF.

This clone is a singleton in its sample. The J gene is TRBJ2-1, the V gene TRBV5-4; TRBD1 matches 9 bases. This CDR3 has 15 residues. J gave up 5 bases and V 3 bases, and 6 bases lay outside the gene matches. Germline V gives CDR1 SGHNT, CDR2 YYREEE (reference sequence). In nucleotides, the CDR3 is TGTGCCAGCAGCTCATCCGGGACAGGGAACAATGAGCAGTTCTTC. Translation gives CASSSSGTGNNEQFF.

The chain employs TRBV9 and TRBJ1-5, with 8 bases aligning to TRBD1. Per germline, CDR1 SGDLS and CDR2 YYNGEE. The CDR3 spans 15 residues. V was pared by 0 bases and J by 2 bases, with 1 base of the junction left unmatched. The CDR3 DNA reads as TGTGCCAGCAGCGTAGGACAGGGGCGCAATCAGCCCCAGCATTTT. This gives the protein CASSVGQGRNQPQHF.

This chain uses TRBV5-6 with TRBJ1-5; 7 bases line up with TRBD1. The germline CDR1 and CDR2 sequences are SGHDT and YYEEEE. V shed 3 bases and J 3 bases; nucleotides not matched to a gene: 12. The CDR3 length is 17 residues. The CDR3: CASSSDRERKNNQPQHF. DNA for the CDR3: TGTGCCAGCAGCTCCGACAGGGAACGTAAAAACAATCAGCCCCAGCATTTT. Combining the CDR3 with reference TRBV5-6 and TRBJ1-5 gives the whole variable domain DAGVTQSPTHLIKTRGQQVTLRCSPKSGHDTVSWYQQALGQGPQFIFQYYEEEERQRGNFPDRFSGHQFPNYSSELNVNALLLGDSALYLCASSSDRERKNNQPQHFGDGTRLSIL.

This clone was seen many times. The chain combines TRBV18 with TRBJ2-7; D perhaps matches TRBD2 (7 bases). The CDR3 has 14 amino acids. Per germline, CDR1 KGHSH and CDR2 LQKENI. V was cut by 8 bases and J by 4 bases, with 18 bases left in between. CDR3 sequence (DNA): TGTGCCAGCGCTCGGGGGGCCGCAATGTACGAGCAGTACTTC. Protein sequence: CASARGAAMYEQYF.

The chain is built from TRBV30 and TRBJ2-3; 12 nucleotides match TRBD2. The ends lost 3 bases at V and 2 bases at J; junction bases unmatched: 6. Germline V CDR1 and CDR2: GTSNPN, SVGIG (reference sequence). The CDR3 length is 16 residues. Here the CDR3 reads CAWRRLAGDFTDTQYF. The CDR3 coding sequence is TGTGCCTGGAGGAGACTAGCGGGGGACTTCACAGATACGCAGTATTTT.

V and J are TRBV7-8 and TRBJ2-3, with TRBD2 matching 7 bases. The germline CDR1 and CDR2 sequences are SGHVS and FQNEAQ. V trimming: 5 bases; J trimming: 10 bases; junction bases outside the gene matches: 9. The CDR3 contains 13 residues. The chain's CDR3 is CASSPDWRGSQYF. In DNA form, the CDR3 reads TGTGCCAGCAGCCCCGACTGGCGGGGGTCGCAGTATTTT.

Here the CDR3 reads CASSESGTPGEQFF. The CDR3 nucleotides read TGTGCCAGCAGCGAGTCCGGGACCCCCGGTGAGCAGTTCTTC. The chain couples TRBV9 to TRBJ2-1; D tentatively reads TRBD1 or TRBD2 (5 bases each). Trimming removed 3 bases at V and 9 bases at J, with 16 bases between. CDR3 length equals 14 residues. The V gene's germline CDR1 is SGDLS and CDR2 YYNGEE.

The gene calls are TRBV9 and TRBJ2-2; D not resolved. Trimming took off 1 base at V and 7 bases at J, with 8 bases between the two ends. Germline-derived CDR1 and CDR2 are SGDLS and YYNGEE. The CDR3 sequence is 13 residues long. The CDR3 DNA is TGTGCCAGCAGCGTAATGCAAAACGGGGAGCTGTTTTTT. Translated, it gives CASSVMQNGELFF.

This chain joins TRBV19 and TRBJ1-5; D is undetermined. V lost 7 bases and J lost 0, with 13 bases in between. The CDR3 consists of 15 residues. In germline, CDR1 is LNHDA, CDR2 SQIVND (reference sequence). CDR3 amino acids: CASNNLIGSNQPQHF. DNA for the CDR3: TGTGCCAGTAATAACTTGATCGGTAGCAATCAGCCCCAGCATTTT.

The chain joins TRBV6-5 to TRBJ2-2; 10 bases line up with TRBD2. Per germline, CDR1 MNHEY and CDR2 SVGAGI. V was clipped by 1 base and J by 1 base; unmatched bases: 0. There are 16 residues in the CDR3. The DNA for the CDR3 is TGTGCCAGCAGTTACTGGACTAGCGGGAACACCGGGGAGCTGTTTTTT. Residues: CASSYWTSGNTGELFF.

The DNA for the CDR3 is TGTGCCACCAGCAGAGACAGGGGCAACCCCAGCAAAACTTTCTTT. Its protein product is CATSRDRGNPSKTFF. The chain combines TRBV15 with TRBJ1-1, with D perhaps TRBD1 (6 bases). The V end lost 0 bases, the J end lost 12 bases, and 20 bases lay between the germline ends. Germline loops: CDR1 LNHNV, CDR2 YYDKDF (reference sequence). The CDR3 is 15 residues long.

The chain is built from TRBV25-1 and TRBJ2-7; 9 nucleotides line up with TRBD2. Trimming at V came to 6 bases and at J to 3 bases, leaving 9 bases not matched to a gene. Germline assignment: CDR1 MGHDK and CDR2 SYGVNS. The CDR3 sequence is 15 residues long. CDR3 amino acids: CASRMGLAGVYEQYF. The CDR3 DNA reads TGTGCCAGCAGGATGGGACTAGCAGGCGTCTACGAGCAGTACTTC.

The genes are TRBV2 and TRBJ2-5, with 9 bases lining up with TRBD1. This CDR3 spans 13 amino acids. Unmatched junction bases numbered 1, after V lost 6 bases and J lost 2 bases. The V gene's germline CDR1 is SNHLY and CDR2 FYNNEI. CDR3 amino acids: CASRTGGQETQYF. The DNA of the CDR3 is TGTGCCAGCAGGACAGGGGGGCAAGAGACCCAGTACTTC.

The V gene is TRBV4-3, the J gene TRBJ2-1; 9 nucleotides agree with TRBD2. From germline, CDR1 is LGHNA and CDR2 YSLEER. The V segment lost 2 bases and the J segment 9 bases; nucleotides outside the gene matches: 20. This CDR3 is 19 amino acids long. For the CDR3, the DNA is TGCGCCAGCAGCCAAATGGACAGCGGGGGGCGGATAGTAGATGGTGAGCAGTTCTTC. Translating gives CASSQMDSGGRIVDGEQFF.

Note on this clone: One end of the junction fails to match germline, which may point to a read error. The chain joins TRBV19 to TRBJ2-7, with D perhaps TRBD1 or TRBD2 (5 bases each). The CDR3 covers 13 residues. Germline values: CDR1 LNHDA, CDR2 SQIVND (reference sequence). This CDR3 reads CASSTSRGESEAF. For the CDR3, the DNA is TGTGCCAGTAGTACCTCCCGGGGCGAGTCAGAGGCCTTC. Variable domain in full (rest from reference TRBV19 and TRBJ2-7): DGGITQSPKYLFRKEGQNVTLSCEQNLNHDAMYWYRQDPGQGLRLIYYSQIVNDFQKGDIAEGYSVSREKKESFPLTVTSAQKNPTAFYLCASSTSRGESEAFGPGTRLTVT.

The chain recombines TRBV6-4 with TRBJ2-3; 8 bases fit TRBD2. Germline CDR1 MRHNA, CDR2 SNTAGT. V was clipped by 6 bases and J by 3 bases; unmatched bases: 11. The CDR3 has 16 residues. The chain's CDR3 is CASSETSGYPTDTQYF. The CDR3 DNA follows: TGTGCCAGCAGCGAAACTAGCGGCTACCCTACAGATACGCAGTATTTT.

The J gene is TRBJ2-3, the V gene TRBV28; TRBD2 agrees at 9 bases. This CDR3 has 15 residues. Germline assignment: CDR1 MDHEN and CDR2 SYDVKM. The trim removed 6 bases at V and 2 bases at J, leaving 6 bases unmatched. The CDR3 region has the DNA TGTGCCAGCAGCCAGACTAGCGGTTTCACAGATACGCAGTATTTT. Translated: CASSQTSGFTDTQYF.

The CDR3 protein is CASSGGWGNEQFF. The CDR3 bases are TGCGCCAGCAGCGGCGGGTGGGGAAATGAGCAGTTCTTC. This chain joins TRBV5-1 and TRBJ2-1; possible D gene TRBD2, 5 bases. V was shortened by 4 bases and J by 7 bases, with 12 bases between the two germline ends. Germline V gives CDR1 SGHRS, CDR2 YFSETQ. The CDR3 totals 13 residues.

The rearrangement joins TRBV4-3 to TRBJ1-2; no firm D call. The V gene lost 2 bases and the J gene lost 0 bases, with 7 bases spanning the gap. Looked up from germline, CDR1 is LGHNA and CDR2 is YSLEER. This CDR3 is 14 amino acids long. The CDR3 region is CASSQRNANYGYTF. The DNA for the CDR3 is TGCGCCAGCAGCCAACGAAATGCTAACTATGGCTACACCTTC.

The chain employs TRBV6-6 and TRBJ1-1; D remains unclear. Looked up from germline, CDR1 is MNHNY and CDR2 is SVGAGI (reference sequence). V shed 4 bases and J shed 7 bases, with 7 bases lying between them. This CDR3 contains 11 residues. This CDR3 reads CASSSNYEAFF. CDR3 in DNA: TGTGCCAGCAGTTCGAACTATGAAGCTTTCTTT.